This TCR beta chain was sequenced in a study of T-cell reconstitution after alpha-beta-depleted transplantation in children. The authors prepared the TCRbeta library with unique molecular identifiers. TCRdb passed the PCR reads through MiXCR, listing each CDR3 protein once. This sample yields approximately 250,000 distinct CDR3 sequences, of which roughly 26% are seen a single time; roughly 2.6% belongs to the top ten. Germline CDR1 is SGHRS and CDR2 is YFSETQ. This CDR3 region has 10 residues. Deletions cut 5 bases from V and 7 bases from J, with 4 bases between. The table lists this clonotype with many counts. Its antigen is still unknown. Points from the study as a whole: Expanded clones from the graft, numbering several hundred, reportedly supplied alpha-beta T cells about two months after transplant. From newly produced T cells came most of the T-cell counts and diversity one year after transplant. Recipient T cells and thymic progenitors that survived were the source of the high TCRbeta diversity seen at day 60 in some patients.

Sequencing was performed on PBMCs, taken before TCRalphabeta/CD19-depleted stem cell transplant. The chain joins TRBV5-1 to TRBJ2-4; D uncertain. The clonotype comes from a girl aged 2 to 9 with Fanconi anemia, due to receive a stem cell transplant. As DNA, the CDR3 is TGCGCCAGCAGAGTGAACATTCAGTACTTC. Translated: CASRVNIQYF.